A selection of T cell receptor beta chains follows, all from one sample in a study of blood T cell repertoires in COVID-19. Libraries were prepared by immunoSEQ multiplex PCR; TCRdb keeps only in-frame clonotypes and omits some of them. The sample lists some 120,000 clones, more than 70% occurring once. The material sequenced was peripheral blood. The receptors shown here come from a man older than 75 with active or convalescent COVID-19. The conserved cysteine and the conserved F or W are not part of the CDR3 here.

v_call	j_call	cdr3_aa
TRBV5-4	TRBJ2-7	ASSLGQGARSYEQY
TRBV10-3	TRBJ1-6	ATQLAEGNSPLH
TRBV15	TRBJ1-2	ATSRDFASSGGYT
TRBV10-3	TRBJ2-7	AISQGTEQY
TRBV5-1	TRBJ1-4	ASSFSLGQTNEKLF
TRBV27	TRBJ2-7	ASSLSGGGVPYEQY
TRBV10-2	TRBJ2-7	ASSAPGQGFDEQY
TRBV9	TRBJ1-4	ASSVAEGTSNEKLF
TRBV6-5	TRBJ2-1	ASRTAGGGEQF
TRBV9	TRBJ2-1	ASSVQGVASGGLYNEQF
TRBV19	TRBJ1-1	ASTQSRGQDTEAF
TRBV7-8	TRBJ1-6	ASTGGGISPLH
TRBV6-2/TRBV6-3	TRBJ2-7	ASSWANEQY
TRBV7-2	TRBJ2-7	ASSSRPSGDYEQY
TRBV4-1	TRBJ2-2	ASSQDLARVDTGELF
TRBV4-3	TRBJ1-5	ASSQDRSTASNQPQH
TRBV11-2	TRBJ2-1	ASSLIRGWDNEQF
TRBV28	TRBJ1-1	ASSPGQVLSMNTEAF
TRBV5-6	TRBJ2-7	ASSEGTRYEQY
TRBV2	TRBJ1-3	ASRADAGGNTIY
TRBV7-2	TRBJ1-1	ASSFRPGGLNTEAF
TRBV5-6	TRBJ1-2	ASSLEGSGSYT
TRBV10-3	TRBJ2-1	AISLDWRAEQF
TRBV28	TRBJ1-5	ASSFSRGFGNQPQH
TRBV3-1/TRBV3-2	TRBJ1-1	ASSQGGVASAF
TRBV7-2	TRBJ2-1	ASSPQWGGGQGNEQF
TRBV6-2/TRBV6-3	TRBJ2-7	ASSGRVSYEQY
TRBV19	TRBJ2-1	ASSKLPGQGALVRNEQF
TRBV28	TRBJ2-5	ASSSGARKTQY
TRBV28	TRBJ1-5	ASSQQGTGQPQH
TRBV6-5	TRBJ1-1	ASSYGRGDTEAF
TRBV7-2	TRBJ1-2	ASSLHGADYGYT
TRBV5-8	TRBJ1-2	ASSPGQTYGYT
TRBV18	TRBJ1-2	ASSSRSAEDGYT
TRBV10-3	TRBJ2-5	AIGTSGETQY
TRBV7-9	TRBJ1-6	ASSLGDWGRSPLH
TRBV19	TRBJ1-2	ASLGRGPSYGYT
TRBV18	TRBJ1-2	ASSPTGVNYGYT
TRBV5-4	TRBJ2-1	ASSDASGGSPMRGEQF
TRBV5-4	TRBJ1-2	ASSPGTTGSYGYT
TRBV30	TRBJ2-7	AWYAQGTTYEQY
TRBV18	TRBJ1-2	ASSPLQGENYGYT
TRBV27	TRBJ1-4	ASSLNEKLF
TRBV2	TRBJ1-6	ASSGGQGNSPLH
TRBV12-3/TRBV12-4	TRBJ2-5	ASIEGVGTQY
TRBV2	TRBJ1-2	ASSEFGGYT
TRBV4-3	TRBJ2-5	ASSQGTGALETQY
TRBV20-1	TRBJ2-1	SARLDREQF
TRBV18	TRBJ2-7	ASSPQDSDSRRY
TRBV11-2	TRBJ2-5	ASSLVRGLVETQY
TRBV19	TRBJ2-7	ATAQGGGFEQY